The sequence of this T cell receptor (beta chain) was determined in a study of T cells after yellow fever vaccination. Of note for this clonotype: Its antigen is currently unknown.

Findings and caveats of the study: Few clonotypes appeared in both CD4 and CD8 compartments. Within FACS-sorted repertoires, abundant clonotypes contaminating from the bulk population could be present. At 95% to 98% for CD4 and 75% to 90% for CD8, most primary-vaccination clones showed up again after the booster.

V was shortened by 0 bases and J by 11 bases, with 10 bases between the two germline ends. The CDR3 sequence is 12 residues long. Germline V gene data show CDR1 as SGHKS and CDR2 as YYEKEE (reference sequence). Making TCR cDNA involved 5'RACE template switching, which added UMIs and a universal primer site. TCRdb used MiXCR to reprocess the 5' RACE reads, holding one entry per CDR3 protein. Among more than 350,000 distinct CDR3 sequences listed, under 14% were seen once. This clonotype was obtained from a man between 18 and 29 years old who received the YFV17D yellow fever vaccine. The sample was PBMCs, taken on the day of the first yellow fever vaccination. The chain links TRBV5-5 to TRBJ2-3; D is uncertain. In DNA form, the CDR3 reads TGTGCCAGCAGCTTGGGGGATTTTGGGCAGTATTTT. This gives the protein CASSLGDFGQYF.